Below, 15 T cell receptor beta chains from the same sample are listed, as sequenced in a study of shared clonotypes between healthy human individuals. Method: immunoSEQ multiplex PCR; TCRdb's copy keeps in-frame clones and lacks some. The data contain over a million clones, 75% to 80% of them singletons. The sample taken for sequencing was memory CD4+ T cells from PBMCs. Indicated subset: CD45RA-negative fraction. The receptors were gathered from a man aged 18 to 30 in good health. Some clones in this sample may be carry-over from other donors' samples.

The chain is built from TRBV18 and TRBJ2-1; a possible D gene is TRBD2 (6 bases). There are 14 residues in the CDR3. Germline CDR1 is KGHSH and CDR2 is LQKENI. Trimming cost V 2 bases and J 3 bases, with 8 bases left between them. The chain's CDR3 is CASSPASVYNEQFF. CDR3 nucleotides: TGTGCCAGCTCACCAGCTAGCGTCTACAATGAGCAGTTCTTC.

This sequence joins TRBV6-5 and TRBJ2-7, with D maybe TRBD1 (6 bases). Germline-derived CDR1 and CDR2 are MNHEY and SVGAGI. The CDR3 totals 14 residues. Trimming cost V 7 bases and J 4 bases, with 17 bases left between them. The CDR3 sequence: CASKMTGIMYEQYF. CDR3 nucleotides: TGTGCCAGCAAAATGACAGGCATAATGTACGAGCAGTACTTC.

This clone has a count of ten or more. The chain has TRBV15 and TRBJ1-5, with D unclear. The CDR3 has 14 amino acids. Per the germline V gene, CDR1 is LNHNV and CDR2 is YYDKDF (reference sequence). Trimming cost V 0 bases and J 6 bases, with 9 bases left between them. CDR3 region: CATSRDLLIQPQHF. CDR3 nucleotide sequence: TGTGCCACCAGCAGAGATCTATTGATTCAGCCCCAGCATTTT.

This clone was seen at least ten times. V is TRBV30 and J is TRBJ2-3; 10 nucleotides line up with TRBD2. The germline V gene has CDR1 GTSNPN and CDR2 SVGIG (reference sequence). The CDR3 runs 14 residues. V shed 2 bases, J shed 6 bases, and the junction held 5 bases outside the gene matches. The CDR3 protein is CAWSSSGRSDTQYF. CDR3 sequence (DNA): TGTGCCTGGAGTAGTAGCGGGAGGTCGGATACGCAGTATTTT. The full variable domain, its missing parts supplied by reference TRBV30 and TRBJ2-3, is SQTIHQWPATLVQPVGSPLSLECTVEGTSNPNLYWYRQAAGRGLQLLFYSVGIGQISSEVPQNLSASRPQDRQFILSSKKLLLSDSGFYLCAWSSSGRSDTQYFGPGTRLTVL.

V gene TRBV6-1 combines with J gene TRBJ1-1; no clear D. CDR1 and CDR2 (germline): MNHNS, SASEGT. V dropped 2 bases and J dropped 8 bases, with 12 bases sitting between them. The CDR3 contains 13 residues. The CDR3 loop reads CASSEYQSLEAFF. The CDR3 DNA reads TGTGCCAGCAGTGAATACCAAAGCCTAGAAGCTTTCTTT.

A word on this clone: In the same sample, other DNA sequences code for this CDR3. This sequence joins TRBV5-1 and TRBJ2-5; D is undetermined. Trimming shortened V by 5 bases and J by 2 bases, and 10 bases separated the two germline ends. The CDR3 is 13 amino acids. CDR1 is SGHRS and CDR2 is YFSETQ in the germline V gene. CDR3 coding DNA: TGCGCCAGCAGTTTTACACCTCAAGAGACCCAGTACTTC. Protein: CASSFTPQETQYF.

V usage is TRBV28 and J usage is TRBJ2-5; 7 nucleotides agree with TRBD1. CDR1 and CDR2 (germline): MDHEN, SYDVKM. The CDR3 has 15 residues. V gave up 7 bases and J gave up 3 bases; unmatched junction bases: 11. The CDR3 region has the DNA TGTGCCAGCACCACCATGACTACAGGGGAAGAGACCCAGTACTTC. It translates to CASTTMTTGEETQYF.

V gene TRBV30 combines with J gene TRBJ2-5; D may be TRBD2 (5 bases). CDR3 length equals 15 residues. Germline-derived CDR1 and CDR2 are GTSNPN and SVGIG (reference sequence). Trimming took off 3 bases at V and 3 bases at J, with 17 bases between the two ends. For the CDR3, the DNA is TGTGCCTGGAGCAGACTATCCCCCGTAGAAGAGACCCAGTACTTC. Its protein is CAWSRLSPVEETQYF. Full variable domain (missing parts from reference TRBV30 and TRBJ2-5): SQTIHQWPATLVQPVGSPLSLECTVEGTSNPNLYWYRQAAGRGLQLLFYSVGIGQISSEVPQNLSASRPQDRQFILSSKKLLLSDSGFYLCAWSRLSPVEETQYFGPGTRLLVL.

J is TRBJ1-4 and V is TRBV28, with unresolved D. The V end lost 6 bases, the J end lost 7 bases, and 9 bases lay between the germline ends. The CDR3 covers 12 residues. The germline V gene encodes CDR1 MDHEN and CDR2 SYDVKM. The CDR3 sequence: CASRHTIEKLFF. CDR3 nucleotide sequence: TGTGCCAGCAGACATACGATTGAAAAACTGTTTTTT.

J is TRBJ2-3 and V is TRBV6-4; 9 bases are a match to TRBD1. V dropped 6 bases and J dropped 6; count of bases not matched to a gene: 4. There are 13 residues in the CDR3. Germline V lookup: CDR1 MRHNA, CDR2 SNTAGT. CDR3 DNA sequence: TGTGCCAGCAGCCGAGACAGGGGGGATACGCAGTATTTT. The encoded protein is CASSRDRGDTQYF.

V gene TRBV29-1 combines with J gene TRBJ2-3; possible D gene TRBD2, 7 bases. The ends were cut back, 4 bases at V and 0 bases at J, with 14 bases in the middle. Germline loops: CDR1 SQVTM, CDR2 ANQGSEA. The CDR3 runs 15 residues. CDR3 DNA sequence: TGCAGCGTTGGTGGGGGGGCTTTAAGCACAGATACGCAGTATTTT. Amino acid sequence: CSVGGGALSTDTQYF.

The chain combines TRBV7-2 with TRBJ1-1, with D uncertain. V lost 5 bases and J lost 7, with 8 bases in between. Germline V gene lookup returns CDR1 SGHTA and CDR2 FQGNSA. The CDR3 is made up of 11 amino acids. In nucleotides, the CDR3 is TGTGCCAGCAGCCCCTTTGGTGAAGCTTTCTTT. Its translation: CASSPFGEAFF.

The chain has TRBV2 and TRBJ1-2; 9 bases agree with TRBD1. V lost 11 bases to trimming and J lost 3 bases; unmatched junction nucleotides: 4. Germline V CDR1 and CDR2: SNHLY, FYNNEI. The CDR3 is 12 amino acids. The CDR3 spells CAGRDRDYGYTF. The CDR3 bases are TGTGCCGGCCGGGACAGGGACTATGGCTACACCTTC. Full variable domain (rest looked up from reference TRBV2 and TRBJ1-2): EPEVTQTPSHQVTQMGQEVILRCVPISNHLYFYWYRQILGQKVEFLVSFYNNEISEKSEIFDDQFSVERPDGSNFTLKIRSTKLEDSAMYFCAGRDRDYGYTFGSGTRLTVV.

The genes are TRBV9 and TRBJ1-4; maybe TRBD1 (6 bases). The CDR3 runs 16 residues. V lost 4 bases and J 8 bases, leaving 21 bases between the germline ends. CDR1 and CDR2 (germline): SGDLS, YYNGEE. The CDR3: CASSQGPGGPSEKLFF. The CDR3 nucleotides read TGTGCCAGCAGCCAGGGGCCGGGCGGACCGAGCGAAAAACTGTTTTTT.

Details on this clone: An end of the junction does not agree with germline; a read error may underlie this. The V call is TRBV27, the J call TRBJ1-1, with D uncertain. CDR1 and CDR2 (germline): MNHEY, SMNVEV (reference sequence). This CDR3 spans 14 amino acids. The CDR3 bases are TGTGCCAGCAGTTTCCGCCAACCGAACGCTGAAGCTTTCTTT. Amino acid sequence: CASSFRQPNAEAFF.